This T cell receptor (beta chain) was sequenced for a study of vaccination and CD4 T cells after COVID-19. Study context: From HCoV-229E, HCoV-OC43, HCoV-NL63 and SARS-CoV-2, overlapping spike peptides were used to stimulate the cells. Broader study findings: Median SARS-CoV-2-reactive clonotypes rose from approximately 21 to 38, not significantly.

Oncomine TCR Beta short-read sequencing was applied to DNA from cultured CD4+ T cells. TCRdb processed the PCR reads anew with MiXCR; each CDR3 protein has one entry. Among approximately 18,000 distinct CDR3 sequences listed, over 35% were seen once. The V gene lost 0 bases and the J gene lost 8 bases, with 11 bases spanning the gap. The CDR3 loop spans 14 amino acids. Germline CDR1 and CDR2: DFQATT and SNEGSKA (reference sequence). The time point was: late sampling 161 to 241 days after vaccination in three convalescent patients. Regarding treatment: approximately nine-day PBMC culture with coronavirus spike peptide pools or control peptides (ViraFEST assay). With regard to this clonotype: Antigen unknown.

The sequence was collected from a human donor who had recovered from COVID-19. The V call is TRBV20-1, the J call TRBJ1-6; D not resolved. Sequences were derived from CD4+ T cells from blood, cultured in vitro, sampled about 7 months after SARS-CoV-2 vaccination. CDR3 DNA: TGCAGTGCTAGAGAGAACAGTTTCGATTCACCCCTCCACTTT. Its protein product is CSARENSFDSPLHF.